Each of the 2 T cell receptor beta chains below was sequenced from the same sample in a study of cytomegalovirus exposure and HLA in healthy donors. The method was immunoSEQ multiplex PCR; TCRdb's version includes in-frame clones alone and lacks a portion of them. The sample carries 75,000 to 90,000 clones, about 95% recorded once. The sample was PBMCs. The receptors come from a man younger than 35 in good health and CMV-seropositive.

A few counts support this clone. V and J are TRBV15 and TRBJ2-7, with TRBD2 identical over 7 bases. CDR1 LNHNV and CDR2 YYDKDF come from the germline V gene (reference sequence). The CDR3 covers 15 residues. J lost 1 base, V lost 0 bases, and 3 bases had no gene match. In DNA, the CDR3 is TGTGCCACCAGCAGAGAGCGGGGAGGGTCCTACGAGCAGTACTTC. Translating gives CATSRERGGSYEQYF.

V usage is TRBV5-1 and J usage is TRBJ1-4; D not certain. CDR1 and CDR2 from the germline V gene are SGHRS and YFSETQ. This CDR3 has 15 amino acids. Trimming took off 0 bases at V and 4 bases at J, with 10 bases between the two ends. CDR3 in amino acids: CASSLAGYGNEKLFF. CDR3 DNA sequence: TGCGCCAGCAGCTTGGCAGGATACGGTAATGAAAAACTGTTTTTT.